What follows are 21 T cell receptor beta chains derived from one specimen sequenced in a study of shared clonotypes between healthy human individuals. The assay was immunoSEQ multiplex PCR, and TCRdb's table has in-frame clones only and misses some. The sample includes some 1 million clones, approximately 76% of them seen just once. The specimen was memory CD4+ T cells sorted from blood. This sample's subset: CD45RA-negative fraction. The receptors here all came from a man younger than 35 in good health.

This chain joins TRBV7-9 and TRBJ2-3; D might be TRBD1 or TRBD2, each matching 6 bases. The V and J ends lost 0 bases and 0 bases respectively, with 10 bases between them. CDR3 length equals 16 residues. Germline loops: CDR1 SEHNR, CDR2 FQNEAQ (reference sequence). CDR3 loop: CASSLAGGSSTDTQYF. Here the CDR3 DNA reads TGTGCCAGCAGCTTAGCGGGGGGCTCTAGCACAGATACGCAGTATTTT.

The gene calls are TRBV11-2 and TRBJ2-5; a weak D match, TRBD2 (6 bases). With 1 base removed from V and 2 bases from J, the gap between germline ends came to 11 bases. The germline gives CDR1 SGHAT, CDR2 FQNNGV. The CDR3 totals 15 residues. The CDR3 loop is CASSLAVGLQETQYF. DNA for the CDR3: TGTGCCAGCAGCTTAGCTGTCGGACTACAAGAGACCCAGTACTTC.

The rearrangement uses TRBV30 and TRBJ2-6; TRBD1 might be the D (6 bases). The CDR3 spans 16 residues. Trimming cost V 3 bases and J 0 bases, with 12 bases left between them. The germline V gene has CDR1 GTSNPN and CDR2 SVGIG (reference sequence). The CDR3 protein is CAWSAGTFSGANVLTF. In DNA form, the CDR3 reads TGTGCCTGGAGCGCCGGGACATTCTCTGGGGCCAACGTCCTGACTTTC. Filled out from reference TRBV30 and TRBJ2-6, the complete variable domain reads SQTIHQWPATLVQPVGSPLSLECTVEGTSNPNLYWYRQAAGRGLQLLFYSVGIGQISSEVPQNLSASRPQDRQFILSSKKLLLSDSGFYLCAWSAGTFSGANVLTFGAGSRLTVL.

The chain employs TRBV6-1 and TRBJ2-1, with TRBD1 matching 8 bases. Trimming took 4 bases from V and 2 from J; bases not matched to a gene: 4. Germline assignment: CDR1 MNHNS and CDR2 SASEGT. The CDR3 has 15 amino acids. Here the CDR3 DNA reads TGTGCCAGCAGTGGGATACAGGGGGCCTACAATGAGCAGTTCTTC. Its protein product is CASSGIQGAYNEQFF.

This rearrangement joins TRBV7-9 to TRBJ2-2; unclear D gene. The ends were cut back, 1 base at V and 7 bases at J, with 7 bases in the middle. The germline CDR1 and CDR2 sequences are SEHNR and FQNEAQ (reference sequence). The CDR3 is 13 residues long. CDR3 in DNA: TGTGCCAGCAGCTTAGAGGCGCTCGGGGAGCTGTTTTTT. Amino acid sequence: CASSLEALGELFF.

The rearrangement joins TRBV6-6 to TRBJ2-7, with D tentatively TRBD1 (5 bases). The V gene's germline CDR1 is MNHNY and CDR2 SVGAGI (reference sequence). V dropped 4 bases and J dropped 4 bases, with 17 bases sitting between them. The CDR3 runs to 15 residues. Written as DNA, the CDR3 is TGTGCCAGCAGTTTGACAGCATCAGCCCAGTACGAGCAGTACTTC. This codes for CASSLTASAQYEQYF.

The genes are TRBV30 and TRBJ1-2; D is unclear. The V end lost 0 bases, the J end lost 0 bases, and 8 bases lay between the germline ends. This CDR3 is built from 14 residues. Germline V gives CDR1 GTSNPN, CDR2 SVGIG (reference sequence). The CDR3 coding sequence is TGTGCCTGGAGTGTCAGTTTGTCTAACTATGGCTACACCTTC. This sequence encodes CAWSVSLSNYGYTF.

The chain is built from TRBV11-2 and TRBJ2-7; 7 bases align to TRBD1. Trimming took 6 bases from V and 1 from J; bases not matched to a gene: 6. In germline, CDR1 is SGHAT, CDR2 FQNNGV. This CDR3 is 14 amino acids long. DNA for the CDR3: TGTGCCAGCAGTAGGCAGGGACAGTCCTACGAGCAGTACTTC. Amino acid sequence: CASSRQGQSYEQYF.

The V call is TRBV6-6, the J call TRBJ1-2; D remains unclear. Trimming pared 2 bases from V and 0 bases from J, leaving 13 bases between. CDR1 MNHNY and CDR2 SVGAGI come from the germline V gene (reference sequence). The CDR3 is made up of 16 amino acids. CDR3 in DNA: TGTGCCAGCAGTTACAGAATGAGGAGTTCTAACTATGGCTACACCTTC. Its protein product is CASSYRMRSSNYGYTF.

On this clone itself: With only one base between it and a far larger clone, this is likely a read error. The CDR3 protein is CASSYLEDEQYF. DNA for the CDR3: TGTGCCAGCAGTTACTTGGAGGACGAGCAGTACTTC. This chain joins TRBV6-5 and TRBJ2-7; TRBD2 is a possible D gene (5 bases). The germline V gene has CDR1 MNHEY and CDR2 SVGAGI. The V and J ends lost 1 base and 5 bases respectively, with 6 bases between them. The CDR3 consists of 12 residues.

The V call is TRBV19, the J call TRBJ2-1, with 8 bases matching TRBD2. The germline V gene has CDR1 LNHDA and CDR2 SQIVND (reference sequence). The CDR3 extends over 14 amino acids. Germline trimming cut 3 bases from V and 7 bases from J; bases unmatched to any gene: 5. The CDR3 loop is CASSIRGGTNEQFF. CDR3 nucleotides: TGTGCCAGTAGTATTCGGGGGGGGACGAATGAGCAGTTCTTC.

V is TRBV29-1 and J is TRBJ2-6; possibly TRBD1 or TRBD2 for D (5 bases each). The CDR3 has 15 amino acids. The germline CDR1 and CDR2 sequences are SQVTM and ANQGSEA. V was pared by 6 bases and J by 0 bases, with 12 bases between. The CDR3 bases are TGCAGCGTCCGGGACGGATTCTCTGGGGCCAACGTCCTGACTTTC. This translates into CSVRDGFSGANVLTF.

The CDR3: CAWSGGGTNEKLFF. Here the CDR3 DNA reads TGTGCCTGGAGTGGGGGCGGGACTAATGAAAAACTGTTTTTT. V and J are TRBV30 and TRBJ1-4; TRBD1 is a possible D gene (5 bases). Germline V gene sequence: CDR1 GTSNPN, CDR2 SVGIG (reference sequence). With 1 base removed from V and 2 bases from J, the gap between germline ends came to 8 bases. This CDR3 contains 14 residues.

J is TRBJ2-7 and V is TRBV5-1; D unresolved. V was pared by 2 bases and J by 0 bases, with 6 bases between. This CDR3 has 13 residues. Germline loops: CDR1 SGHRS, CDR2 YFSETQ. The CDR3 protein is CASSLTVSYEQYF. The CDR3, as DNA: TGCGCCAGCAGCTTAACAGTCTCCTACGAGCAGTACTTC.

Remarks on this clone: One base away lies a much larger clone, so this may be a sequencing read error. The chain is built from TRBV7-6 and TRBJ2-3; TRBD1 is a possible D gene (5 bases). The length of the CDR3 is 12 residues. Deletions cut 5 bases from V and 5 bases from J, with 8 bases between. Germline V lookup: CDR1 SGHVS, CDR2 FNYEAQ. The CDR3 DNA reads as TGTGCCAGCAGCCCCCAGGGAGATACGCAGTATTTT. This translates into CASSPQGDTQYF. The whole variable domain, remainder taken from reference TRBV7-6 and TRBJ2-3, is GAGVSQSPRYKVTKRGQDVALRCDPISGHVSLYWYRQALGQGPEFLTYFNYEAQQDKSGLPNDRFSAERPEGSISTLTIQRTEQRDSAMYRCASSPQGDTQYFGPGTRLTVL.

The chain has TRBV28 and TRBJ1-4; D call uncertain. CDR1 and CDR2 from the germline V gene are MDHEN and SYDVKM. V was clipped by 3 bases and J by 0 bases, with 5 bases between them. The CDR3 sequence is 14 residues long. DNA for the CDR3: TGTGCCAGCAGTTTTATTGCAACTAATGAAAAACTGTTTTTT. Residues: CASSFIATNEKLFF.

This rearrangement joins TRBV28 to TRBJ2-1, with no clear D. CDR1 and CDR2 from the germline V gene are MDHEN and SYDVKM. The ends were cut back, 6 bases at V and 5 bases at J, with 11 bases in the middle. This CDR3 spans 13 amino acids. The CDR3 bases are TGTGCCAGCAGGGAAATGGGAAACAATGAGCAGTTCTTC. Protein: CASREMGNNEQFF.

The chain employs TRBV28 and TRBJ1-1; D not resolved. The CDR3 loop spans 13 amino acids. From germline, CDR1 is MDHEN and CDR2 SYDVKM. Trimming took off 3 bases at V and 4 bases at J, with 9 bases between the two ends. The CDR3 nucleotides read TGTGCCAGCAGTTTGGCTTCGGGCACTGAAGCTTTCTTT. Translating it yields CASSLASGTEAFF.

The chain uses TRBV7-9 and TRBJ2-4; D ambiguous. Between the trimmed V and J ends, which lost 3 bases and 5 bases, there was a span of 5 bases. CDR1 is SEHNR, CDR2 FQNEAQ, per germline (reference sequence). The CDR3 is 12 amino acids. The CDR3 sequence is CASSLTENIQYF. DNA for the CDR3: TGTGCCAGCAGCTTGACGGAAAACATTCAGTACTTC. Together with reference TRBV7-9 and TRBJ2-4, the CDR3 gives the full variable domain: DTGVSQNPRHKITKRGQNVTFRCDPISEHNRLYWYRQTLGQGPEFLTYFQNEAQLEKSRLLSDRFSAERPKGSFSTLEIQRTEQGDSAMYLCASSLTENIQYFGAGTRLSVL.

The V call is TRBV9, the J call TRBJ2-5; D unclear. Per the germline V gene, CDR1 is SGDLS and CDR2 is YYNGEE. With 2 bases removed from V and 1 base from J, the gap between germline ends came to 9 bases. The CDR3 is 14 amino acids. CDR3 residues: CASSVNGFQETQYF. CDR3 nucleotide sequence: TGTGCCAGCAGCGTTAACGGCTTCCAAGAGACCCAGTACTTC.

The chain combines TRBV5-6 with TRBJ2-2, with D hard to call. CDR3 length: 15 amino acids. Germline V CDR1 and CDR2: SGHDT, YYEEEE. Trimming shortened V by 0 bases and J by 4 bases, and 10 bases separated the two germline ends. The chain's CDR3 is CASSLARIPTGELFF. The CDR3 nucleotides are TGTGCCAGCAGCTTGGCCAGAATCCCCACCGGGGAGCTGTTTTTT.